This note documents a single T cell receptor (beta chain) sequence. Its specificity is not known. The data belong to a study of response to subunit inactivated influenza vaccine. Study-level points and caveats: Few additional T cells are recruited per seasonal influenza vaccination, authors suggested.

MiXCR was run by TCRdb on the RT-PCR reads, yielding one entry per CDR3 protein. Of 600,000 to 850,000 distinct CDR3 sequences in the sample, 14% are singletons; the top ten hold 6% to 9.5%. V was shortened by 4 bases and J by 4 bases, with 15 bases between the two germline ends. CDR1 is SGHRS, CDR2 YFSETQ, per germline. This CDR3 is built from 15 residues. J is TRBJ2-1 and V is TRBV5-1; D tentatively reads TRBD1 or TRBD2 (5 bases each). Specimen: PBMCs from blood, collected roughly 15 days before vaccination. The TCR originated in a man in his fifties who received an inactivated influenza vaccine. CDR3 DNA sequence: TGCGCCAGCAGCCCGAACCCGGGACGGTACAATGAGCAGTTCTTC. Its protein is CASSPNPGRYNEQFF. Using reference TRBV5-1 and TRBJ2-1 for the parts outside the CDR3, the full variable domain is KAGVTQTPRYLIKTRGQQVTLSCSPISGHRSVSWYQQTPGQGLQFLFEYFSETQRNKGNFPGRFSGRQFSNSRSEMNVSTLELGDSALYLCASSPNPGRYNEQFFGPGTRLTVL.